This T cell receptor beta chain was sequenced for a study of blood T cell repertoires in COVID-19. Study summary: PBMCs, B-cell-depleted T cells, or T cells were the source of the cDNA or gDNA that made up the material.

Measured with immunoSEQ multiplex PCR; TCRdb has only the in-frame clones, and not every one. The profile covers approximately 190,000 clones, with less than 90% appearing a single time and roughly 20% taken by the ten largest. The CDR3 extends over 12 amino acids. The sequenced material came from peripheral blood. This TCR came from a human donor in a cohort sampled during active COVID-19. The rearrangement links TRBV21-1 to TRBJ1-2; the DNA was not used to check the table's D call, TRBD1. TRBV21-1 is an annotated pseudogene. CDR3 region: CASSTGTGGYTF. In nucleotides, the CDR3 is TGTGCCAGCAGCACGGGGACAGGAGGCTACACCTTC.